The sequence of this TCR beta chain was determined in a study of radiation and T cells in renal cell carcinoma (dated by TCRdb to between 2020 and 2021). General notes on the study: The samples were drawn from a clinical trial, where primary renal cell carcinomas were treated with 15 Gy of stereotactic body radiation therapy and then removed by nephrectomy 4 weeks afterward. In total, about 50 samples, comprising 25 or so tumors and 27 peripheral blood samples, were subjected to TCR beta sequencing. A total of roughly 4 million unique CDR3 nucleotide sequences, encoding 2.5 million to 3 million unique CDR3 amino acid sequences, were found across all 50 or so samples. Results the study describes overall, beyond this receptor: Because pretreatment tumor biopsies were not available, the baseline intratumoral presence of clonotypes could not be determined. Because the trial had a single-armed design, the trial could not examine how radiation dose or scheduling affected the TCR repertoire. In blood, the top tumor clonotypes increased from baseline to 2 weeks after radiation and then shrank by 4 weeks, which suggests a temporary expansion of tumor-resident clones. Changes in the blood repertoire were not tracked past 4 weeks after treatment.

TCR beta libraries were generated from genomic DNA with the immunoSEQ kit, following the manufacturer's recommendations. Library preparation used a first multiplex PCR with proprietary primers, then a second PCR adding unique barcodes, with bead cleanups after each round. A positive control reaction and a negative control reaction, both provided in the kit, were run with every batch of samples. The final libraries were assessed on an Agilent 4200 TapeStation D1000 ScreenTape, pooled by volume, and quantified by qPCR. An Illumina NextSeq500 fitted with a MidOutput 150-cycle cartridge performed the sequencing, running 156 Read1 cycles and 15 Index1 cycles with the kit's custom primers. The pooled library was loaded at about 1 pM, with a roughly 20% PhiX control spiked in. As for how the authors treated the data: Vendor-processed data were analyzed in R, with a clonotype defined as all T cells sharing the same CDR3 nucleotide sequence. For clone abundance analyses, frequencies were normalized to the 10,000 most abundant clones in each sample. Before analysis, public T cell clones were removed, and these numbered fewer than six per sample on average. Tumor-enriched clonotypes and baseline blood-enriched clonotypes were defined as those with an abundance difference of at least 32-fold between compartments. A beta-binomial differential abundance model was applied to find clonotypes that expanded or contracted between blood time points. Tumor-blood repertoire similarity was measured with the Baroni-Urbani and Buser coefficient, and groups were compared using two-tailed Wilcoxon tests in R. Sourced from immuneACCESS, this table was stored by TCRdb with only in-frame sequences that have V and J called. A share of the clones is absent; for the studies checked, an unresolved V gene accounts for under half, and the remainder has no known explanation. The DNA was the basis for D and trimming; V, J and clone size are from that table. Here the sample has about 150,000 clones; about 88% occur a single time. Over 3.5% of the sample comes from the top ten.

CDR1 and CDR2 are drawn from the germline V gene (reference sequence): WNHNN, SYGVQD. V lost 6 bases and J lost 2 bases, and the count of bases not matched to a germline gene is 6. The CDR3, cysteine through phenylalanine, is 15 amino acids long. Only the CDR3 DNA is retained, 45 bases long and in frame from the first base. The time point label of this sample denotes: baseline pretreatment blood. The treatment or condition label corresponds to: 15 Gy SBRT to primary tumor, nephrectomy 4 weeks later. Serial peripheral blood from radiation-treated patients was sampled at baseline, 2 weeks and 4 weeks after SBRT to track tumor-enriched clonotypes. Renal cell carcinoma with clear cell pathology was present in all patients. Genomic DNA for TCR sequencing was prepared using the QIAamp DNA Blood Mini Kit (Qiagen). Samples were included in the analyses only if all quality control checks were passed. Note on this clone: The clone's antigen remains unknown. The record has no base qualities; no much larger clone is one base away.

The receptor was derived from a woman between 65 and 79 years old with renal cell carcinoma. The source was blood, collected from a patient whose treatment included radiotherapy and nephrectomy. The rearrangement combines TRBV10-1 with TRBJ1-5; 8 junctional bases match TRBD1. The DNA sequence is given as TGCGCCAGCAGACCGACAGGGGTCGGCAATCAGCCCCAGCATTTT. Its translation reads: CASRPTGVGNQPQHF.